A selection of T cell receptor beta chains follows, all from one sample in a study of cytomegalovirus exposure and HLA in healthy donors. The data were produced by immunoSEQ multiplex PCR, yet TCRdb's version contains in-frame clones alone and is incomplete. The sample has approximately 300,000 clones, about 83% seen once. Sequencing was done on a sample of PBMCs. The receptors stem from a woman aged 40 to 50 in good health and CMV-seropositive. The CDR3 runs from the conserved cysteine through the conserved F or W. A D gene is named only where the DNA matches it firmly. Not all rows give a size; the values are once, few, many and, for expanded clones, a class.

TRBV25-1	-	-	TRBJ2-3	TGTGCCACCGGGTCGACCACAGATACGCAGTATTTT	CATGSTTDTQYF
TRBV11-2	once	TRBD1	TRBJ1-1	TGTGCCAGCAGCCTGAGGACAGGGAACACTGAAGCTTTCTTT	CASSLRTGNTEAFF
TRBV9	-	TRBD1	TRBJ2-2	TGTGCCAGCAGCGTAACCGGGACAGGAACCACCGGGGAGCTGTTTTTT	CASSVTGTGTTGELFF
TRBV28	-	-	TRBJ2-1	TGTGCCAGCAGTCCCAATCGGGCGGGAAGGGCCAATGAGCAGTTCTTC	CASSPNRAGRANEQFF
TRBV5-1	-	TRBD2	TRBJ2-5	TGCGCCAGCAGCTTCGGGACTAGCGGGAGAACGTTCCAAGAGACCCAGTACTTC	CASSFGTSGRTFQETQYF
TRBV12-5	-	TRBD2	TRBJ2-2	TGTGCTAGTGGTTTGGGGTCTAGCGGGAGTTCCGGGGAGCTGTTTTTT	CASGLGSSGSSGELFF
TRBV5-1	-	TRBD1	TRBJ2-1	TGCGCCAGCAGCCCGGACAGGGCAAATGAGCAGTTCTTC	CASSPDRANEQFF
TRBV6-6	-	-	TRBJ2-1	TGTGCCAGCAGTTACCCGACATCGAGAAATGAGCAGTTCTTC	CASSYPTSRNEQFF
TRBV11-2	once	-	TRBJ1-2	TGTGCCAGCAGCGCGGTAGATGAAATCTATGGCTACACCTTC	CASSAVDEIYGYTF
TRBV29-1	-	-	TRBJ2-7	TGCAGCGTTGTCACAATCTACGAGCAGTACTTC	CSVVTIYEQYF
TRBV28	-	-	TRBJ1-1	TGTGCCAGTTCAGGCAGGAACACTGAAGCTTTCTTT	CASSGRNTEAFF
TRBV4-3	-	-	TRBJ2-1	TGCGCCAGCAGCCAAGCGCACCCTCGGGGGAACCCCTACAATGAGCAGTTCTTC	CASSQAHPRGNPYNEQFF
TRBV11-3	-	TRBD2	TRBJ2-7	TGTGCCAGCAGCTTGTCGGGAGGGCCCTACGAGCAGTACTTC	CASSLSGGPYEQYF
TRBV28	-	-	TRBJ1-2	TGTGCCAGCAGTTTATTTGGAGGTTTCGTCTATGGCTACACCTTC	CASSLFGGFVYGYTF
TRBV19	-	-	TRBJ1-5	TGTGCCAGTAGTAGCCCAGGAAATAGCAATCAGCCCCAGCATTTT	CASSSPGNSNQPQHF
TRBV6-1	-	-	TRBJ2-1	TGTGCCAGCAGTGAAAGGAAATCATCGGAGAATGAGCAGTTCTTC	CASSERKSSENEQFF
TRBV6-5	-	-	TRBJ2-7	TGTGCCAGCAGGGAAAGGTCCGGGAGTCCGAACGAGCAGTACTTC	CASRERSGSPNEQYF
TRBV29-1	-	-	TRBJ1-1	TGCAGCGTTCAAGTGCGCCTGGCGGACACTGAAGCTTTCTTT	CSVQVRLADTEAFF
TRBV30	-	-	TRBJ1-2	TGTGCCTGGGTTCCCTCGGGAGGGGCGGACTATGGCTACACCTTC	CAWVPSGGADYGYTF
TRBV4-2	-	TRBD2	TRBJ2-3	TGTGCCAGCAGCCATAGACTAGCGGGAGAGGCAGATACGCAGTATTTT	CASSHRLAGEADTQYF
TRBV28	-	-	TRBJ2-7	TGTGCCAGCAGCGCGCAGGCCCCGTCCTACGAGCAGTACTTC	CASSAQAPSYEQYF
TRBV30	-	TRBD2	TRBJ2-2	TGTGCCTGGAAGCCGGGACTAGTCCCCGGGGAGCTGTTTTTT	CAWKPGLVPGELFF
TRBV28	-	-	TRBJ1-2	TGTGCCAGCAGACCAGGGTCTGGCTATGGCTACACCTTC	CASRPGSGYGYTF
TRBV7-2	-	-	TRBJ2-1	TGTGCCAGCAGCTTAGCCCTTTCGGGAGCGGATGAGCAGTTCTTC	CASSLALSGADEQFF
TRBV29-1	few	-	TRBJ2-2	TGCAGCGGACAGCGACAGAACACCGGGGAGCTGTTTTTT	CSGQRQNTGELFF
TRBV25-1	-	-	TRBJ1-4	TGTGCCAGCAGTCTAAACGAAAAACTGTTTTTT	CASSLNEKLFF
TRBV11-3	-	TRBD1	TRBJ2-7	TGTGCCAGCAGCTTAGAACCCCGGGACAGGGGCCACGAGCAGTACTTC	CASSLEPRDRGHEQYF
TRBV18	once	-	TRBJ2-7	TGTGCCAGCTCCCAGGGCGGTGGCTACGAGCAGTACTTC	CASSQGGGYEQYF
TRBV7-9	-	TRBD1	TRBJ1-2	TGTTCCAGCAGCCCTCGCGGGACAGGGGGCAACTACACCTTC	CSSSPRGTGGNYTF
TRBV19	-	TRBD1	TRBJ2-6	TGTGCCAGTAGTGCTGCAGGACAGGGCCTCTCTGGGGCCAACGTCCTGACTTTC	CASSAAGQGLSGANVLTF
TRBV7-8	-	TRBD2	TRBJ2-3	TGTGCCAGCAGCTTACTAGCGGGAGGTACTAACACAGATACGCAGTATTTT	CASSLLAGGTNTDTQYF
TRBV4-2	-	-	TRBJ2-7	TGTGCCAGCAGCCACCAAGTGGGGCCCTACGAGCAGTACTTC	CASSHQVGPYEQYF
TRBV7-9	-	TRBD2	TRBJ2-3	TGTGCCAGCAGCTTACCTAGCGGGAACACAGATACGCAGTATTTT	CASSLPSGNTDTQYF
TRBV28	-	-	TRBJ1-3	TGTGCCAGCAGTACCCCGGGGGGCACCATTGGGACCACCATATATTTT	CASSTPGGTIGTTIYF
TRBV7-9	-	TRBD1	TRBJ2-1	TGTGCCAGCAGCTTAGCGACCACAGGGACAGGGGTCAATGAGCAGTTCTTC	CASSLATTGTGVNEQFF
TRBV7-2	-	TRBD2	TRBJ2-7	TGTGCCAGCAGCATTAGCGGGAGGGCCTTTTACGAGCAGTACTTC	CASSISGRAFYEQYF
TRBV9	-	TRBD2	TRBJ2-1	TGTGCCAACACCGGGACTAGCCGCTTCAGTGAGCAGTTCTTC	CANTGTSRFSEQFF
TRBV7-9	-	-	TRBJ1-6	TGTGCCAGCAGCTTAGAGGGGGTTAATTCACCCCTCCACTTT	CASSLEGVNSPLHF
TRBV7-8	once	-	TRBJ1-2	TGTGCCAGCAGCTTATCCGGGACAGGCTACACCTTC	CASSLSGTGYTF
TRBV7-2	-	-	TRBJ2-7	TGTGCCAGCAGCGCCGCCGGGACAATCTACGAGCAGTACTTC	CASSAAGTIYEQYF
TRBV5-4	few	-	TRBJ2-7	TGTGCCAGCAGCTTGGGGGGAACCGGGAACTACTACGAGCAGTACTTC	CASSLGGTGNYYEQYF
TRBV18	-	TRBD2	TRBJ2-4	TGTGCCAGCTCCCGTGCACTAGCGGGAGAAAACATTCAGTACTTC	CASSRALAGENIQYF
TRBV5-6	-	TRBD2	TRBJ2-5	TGTGCCAGCAGCTTGCCCAGCGGGAACCCCAGTCGACAAGAGACCCAGTACTTC	CASSLPSGNPSRQETQYF
TRBV30	-	-	TRBJ2-1	TGTGCCTGGAGTGTTTTGGCTGAGCAGTTCTTC	CAWSVLAEQFF
TRBV2	-	TRBD2	TRBJ2-2	TGTGCCAGCAGTGTCTGGGGTCCTCCGGGGGGGGAATCGAACGGGGAGCTGTTTTTT	CASSVWGPPGGESNGELFF
TRBV28	-	TRBD2	TRBJ2-3	TGTGCCAGCAGTTTTGCGGGAGGGCGTGGCACAGATACGCAGTATTTT	CASSFAGGRGTDTQYF
TRBV2	-	TRBD2	TRBJ2-3	TGTGCCAGCAGTGATGGCGGGAGTAGCACAGATACGCAGTATTTT	CASSDGGSSTDTQYF
TRBV27	-	-	TRBJ1-2	TGTGCCAGCAGTTCACGGACTGGAGATGGCTACACCTTC	CASSSRTGDGYTF
TRBV7-2	-	TRBD1	TRBJ1-2	TGTGCCAGCAGCTTAGCGCGGAGACAGGGAAGCTATGGCTACACCTTC	CASSLARRQGSYGYTF
TRBV30	-	TRBD2	TRBJ2-3	TGTGCCTGGAGTCCCCTCGGACTAGCAGAGCACACAGATACGCAGTATTTT	CAWSPLGLAEHTDTQYF
TRBV6-1	-	TRBD1	TRBJ2-7	TGTGCCAGCAGGGAGGGACAGGGATACGAGCAGTACTTC	CASREGQGYEQYF